This T cell receptor (beta chain) was observed in a study of shared clonotypes between healthy human individuals. Germline V gives CDR1 LNHDA, CDR2 SQIVND (reference sequence). This CDR3 has 16 residues. V was clipped by 7 bases and J by 2 bases, with 19 bases between them. TCRdb's copy holds only in-frame clones and misses some; the assay was immunoSEQ multiplex PCR. The sample shows about 1 million clones, more than 65% of them seen only once. The TCR sequence derives from a young man in good health. The chain employs TRBV19 and TRBJ2-3, with a possible D match to TRBD2 (6 bases). The sequenced sample was memory CD4+ T cells sorted from blood. The subset is: CD45RA-negative fraction. Here the CDR3 reads CASTNGFGSLTDTQYF. The DNA of the CDR3 is TGTGCCAGTACAAACGGATTCGGGAGTCTCACAGATACGCAGTATTTT.